This T cell receptor (beta chain) was profiled in a study of shared clonotypes between healthy human individuals. Notes on the study in general: Naive subsets, compared against memory subsets, generally had larger estimated richness values.

Concerning this clone itself: Its antigen remains unknown.

TCRdb's table, derived via immunoSEQ multiplex PCR, lists solely in-frame clones and lacks some. The repertoire includes about 1.1 million clones, 70% to 85% of them detected once, and about 0.94% sits in the top ten. What was sequenced was memory CD4+ T cells from PBMCs. Subset reported: CD45RA-negative fraction. The sequence was collected from a man in his late teens or twenties in good health. Some clones in this sample may be carry-over from other donors' samples.

The CDR3 reads CASSQEQGYEQFF. Written as DNA, the CDR3 is TGCGCCAGCAGCCAAGAACAGGGGTATGAGCAGTTCTTC. V gene TRBV4-3 combines with J gene TRBJ2-1; 7 bases align to TRBD1. The CDR3 has 13 amino acids. The germline V gene has CDR1 LGHNA and CDR2 YSLEER. With 0 bases clipped from V and 8 bases from J, the junction kept 1 base outside the gene matches.